The 10 T cell receptor beta chains presented below share a single source sample, sequenced in a study of T cell repertoires in cytomegalovirus infection (dated by TCRdb to the late 2010s). The sample was run on an Illumina HiSeq 1500. In TCRdb, the public reads were trimmed at Q25 with fastp and aligned with MiXCR, with productive beta chains retained. Every distinct CDR3 protein forms one entry, paired with its most common genes and DNA. The sample profile shows 830,000 or so distinct CDR3 sequences; 32% of them were found once. The ten top clones hold 9.5% to 15% of the sample. This sample's treatment or condition label indicates: in vitro stimulation with specific CMV peptide epitopes to enrich CMV-specific T cells. These receptors' antigens are unknown. Sequencing was performed on cultured CD8+ T cells from PBMCs, taken from culture after CMV antigen stimulation. These receptors all come from a human donor in good health (CMV status not recorded). Some clones in this sample may be carry-over from other donors' samples.

CDR3 bases: TGTGCCAGCAGTTACTCGACCCTTGGACAGCAACGGAACACCGGGGAGCTGTTTTTT. Protein sequence: CASSYSTLGQQRNTGELFF. V gene TRBV6-5 combines with J gene TRBJ2-2, with TRBD1 as a possible D gene (6 bases). The CDR3 extends over 19 amino acids. Trimming took 0 bases from V and 1 from J, leaving 18 bases between them. Germline V gene lookup returns CDR1 MNHEY and CDR2 SVGAGI.

J is TRBJ2-7 and V is TRBV6-1; 8 bases are shared with TRBD1. V lost 4 bases and J lost 2; bases outside the gene matches: 7. CDR1 and CDR2 from the germline V gene are MNHNS and SASEGT. This CDR3 comprises 15 residues. The CDR3: CASSAARDRTYEQYF. CDR3 in DNA: TGTGCCAGCAGTGCTGCCCGGGACAGGACCTACGAGCAGTACTTC.

There are a few counts of this clonotype. In DNA, the CDR3 is TGTGCCAGCAGTTACGAAGGAGATCTGGGGTCGGATGAGCAGTTCTTC. As protein: CASSYEGDLGSDEQFF. The chain joins TRBV6-5 to TRBJ2-1; no firm D call. The CDR3 length is 16 residues. Trimming cost V 2 bases and J 8 bases, with 19 bases left between them. Germline CDR1 reads MNHEY; CDR2 reads SVGAGI.

This clonotype was seen a few times. The V gene is TRBV5-6, the J gene TRBJ1-1; weak D call: TRBD1 (6 bases). CDR3 length: 15 amino acids. Germline CDR1 reads SGHDT; CDR2 reads YYEEEE. V was clipped by 5 bases and J by 2 bases, with 16 bases between them. The CDR3 loop reads CASSQSPGVNTEAFF. CDR3 coding DNA: TGTGCCAGCAGTCAAAGTCCAGGGGTTAACACTGAAGCTTTCTTT.

The chain joins TRBV7-9 to TRBJ2-2; 7 bases match TRBD2. Germline CDR1 reads SEHNR; CDR2 reads FQNEAQ (reference sequence). Trimming at V came to 6 bases and at J to 7 bases, leaving 8 bases not matched to a gene. The CDR3 spans 14 residues. CDR3 DNA sequence: TGTGCCAGCAGGAGCCGACTAGCAGACGGGGAGCTGTTTTTT. Encoded protein: CASRSRLADGELFF. Full variable domain (outside the CDR3, taken from reference TRBV7-9 and TRBJ2-2): DTGVSQNPRHKITKRGQNVTFRCDPISEHNRLYWYRQTLGQGPEFLTYFQNEAQLEKSRLLSDRFSAERPKGSFSTLEIQRTEQGDSAMYLCASRSRLADGELFFGEGSRLTVL.

This clonotype was counted at least ten times. The chain couples TRBV7-6 to TRBJ2-3; D possibly corresponds to TRBD2 (7 bases). The V and J ends lost 3 bases and 2 bases respectively, with 15 bases between them. Germline lookup yields CDR1 SGHVS and CDR2 FNYEAQ. This CDR3 has 16 amino acids. Here the CDR3 DNA reads TGTGCCAGCAGCTTCTCCGCGGGGGACAACACAGATACGCAGTATTTT. It translates to CASSFSAGDNTDTQYF.

This clonotype was detected ten times or more. The chain couples TRBV7-2 to TRBJ2-1; a possible D gene is TRBD1 (5 bases). CDR3 length equals 15 residues. Trimming left V 4 bases short and J 0 bases short, with 10 bases between. Looked up from germline, CDR1 is SGHTA and CDR2 is FQGNSA. The chain's CDR3 is CASSSQGSSYNEQFF. For the CDR3, the DNA is TGTGCCAGCAGCTCGCAGGGTAGCTCCTACAATGAGCAGTTCTTC.

This chain links TRBV7-9 with TRBJ1-1, with 9 bases fitting TRBD1. The CDR3 runs 16 residues. Trimming cost V 1 base and J 4 bases; bases outside gene matches: 7. Germline CDR1 and CDR2: SEHNR and FQNEAQ (reference sequence). The chain's CDR3 is CASSLDGTGSGTEAFF. CDR3 sequence (DNA): TGTGCCAGCAGCTTAGACGGGACAGGGAGTGGCACTGAAGCTTTCTTT. Variable domain in full (rest from reference TRBV7-9 and TRBJ1-1): DTGVSQNPRHKITKRGQNVTFRCDPISEHNRLYWYRQTLGQGPEFLTYFQNEAQLEKSRLLSDRFSAERPKGSFSTLEIQRTEQGDSAMYLCASSLDGTGSGTEAFFGQGTRLTVV.

Worth noting for this clonotype: A much larger clone differs from this one at a single base, so this may be a read error. The V gene is TRBV7-9, the J gene TRBJ2-7; no clear D gene. The CDR3 contains 13 residues. The germline V gene has CDR1 SEHNR and CDR2 FQNEAQ (reference sequence). The CDR3 is CVSSRPPAQELYF. In DNA, the CDR3 is TGTGTCAGCAGCCGCCCCCCCGCGCAGGAGCTATACTTC.

This chain links TRBV15 with TRBJ2-2; the D is unclear. The length of the CDR3 is 14 residues. The V end was cut by 5 bases, the J end by 7 bases, with 14 bases between. The germline CDR1 and CDR2 sequences are LNHNV and YYDKDF (reference sequence). CDR3 amino acids: CATSPWTRIGELFF. The CDR3 bases are TGTGCCACCAGCCCCTGGACCCGTATCGGGGAGCTGTTTTTT. The full variable domain, its missing parts supplied by reference TRBV15 and TRBJ2-2, is DAMVIQNPRYQVTQFGKPVTLSCSQTLNHNVMYWYQQKSSQAPKLLFHYYDKDFNNEADTPDNFQSRRPNTSFCFLDIRSPGLGDTAMYLCATSPWTRIGELFFGEGSRLTVL.